This paragraph covers one T cell receptor (beta chain) sequence. CDR3 size: 19 residues. Germline values: CDR1 KGHSH, CDR2 LQKENI. Trimming pared 2 bases from V and 0 bases from J, leaving 17 bases between. The record originates from a study of blood T cell repertoires in COVID-19. Study summary: COVID-19 samples, acute and convalescent, were from the United States, Italy and Spain. PBMCs, B-cell-depleted T cells, or T cells provided the cDNA or gDNA that made up the material.

Per the study methods: Amplification from reference gene primers served as the basis for estimated nucleated cell counts. Method: immunoSEQ multiplex PCR; TCRdb's copy keeps in-frame clones and lacks some. The DNA was the basis for D and trimming; V, J and clone size are from that table. This sample yields some 120,000 clones, of which around nine tenths are seen a single time; 7.6% belongs to the top ten. Sequenced sample: peripheral blood. The chain combines TRBV18 with TRBJ1-6, with a tentative D call TRBD1 (6 bases). The source is a man between 50 and 59 years old with acute or convalescent COVID-19. CDR3 residues: CASSPWASQGSSYNSPLHF. The DNA for the CDR3 is TGTGCCAGCTCACCATGGGCCTCACAGGGAAGCTCCTATAATTCACCCCTCCACTTT.